The 7 T cell receptor beta chains below come from one sample, sequenced in a study of T cells in Graves' hyperthyroidism and ophthalmopathy. Authors of the study amplified TCR beta CDR3 regions from RNA transcripts. The primer set for the first-round RT-PCR of the TCR CDR3 was HTBI. TCRdb used MiXCR to reprocess the multiplex PCR reads, holding one entry per CDR3 protein. The data contain 200,000 to 250,000 distinct CDR3 sequences, less than 20% of them singletons. The sequencing input was blood. All receptors come from a woman in her forties or fifties with Graves' hyperthyroidism.

This clonotype was picked up many times. V gene TRBV19 combines with J gene TRBJ2-7, with 9 nucleotides matching TRBD2. Germline assignment: CDR1 LNHDA and CDR2 SQIVND (reference sequence). The CDR3 runs to 14 residues. Trimming removed 4 bases from V and 6 bases from J; junction bases left unmatched: 7. The CDR3 sequence is CASSTSGTRGEQYF. In DNA form, the CDR3 reads TGTGCCAGTAGTACTAGCGGGACAAGGGGCGAGCAGTACTTC. The complete variable domain, with remaining parts taken from reference TRBV19 and TRBJ2-7, reads DGGITQSPKYLFRKEGQNVTLSCEQNLNHDAMYWYRQDPGQGLRLIYYSQIVNDFQKGDIAEGYSVSREKKESFPLTVTSAQKNPTAFYLCASSTSGTRGEQYFGPGTRLTVT.

The chain links TRBV9 to TRBJ2-3; TRBD2 is a possible D gene (5 bases). This CDR3 region has 11 residues. Germline V gives CDR1 SGDLS, CDR2 YYNGEE. In DNA, the CDR3 is TGTCGAGGGCCCTACACAGATACGCAGTATTTT. Amino acids: CRGPYTDTQYF.

This clonotype was recorded a few times. The CDR3 is CASGWGTGELFF. The CDR3 DNA is TGTGCTAGCGGATGGGGGACCGGGGAGCTGTTTTTT. The chain links TRBV7-7 to TRBJ2-2, with a possible D match to TRBD2 (6 bases). This CDR3 is 12 amino acids long. Germline loops: CDR1 SSHAT, CDR2 FNYEAQ (reference sequence). The variable domain in full, completed from reference TRBV7-7 and TRBJ2-2, reads GAGVSQSPRYKVTKRGQDVTLRCDPISSHATLYWYQQALGQGPEFLTYFNYEAQPDKSGLPSDRFSAERPEGSISTLTIQRTEQRDSAMYRCASGWGTGELFFGEGSRLTVL.

The chain recombines TRBV20-1 with TRBJ1-2; a weak D match, TRBD1 (6 bases). The V end lost 0 bases, the J end lost 4 bases, and 24 bases lay between the germline ends. The CDR3 is made up of 18 amino acids. CDR1 is DFQATT, CDR2 SNEGSKA, per germline (reference sequence). The CDR3 here is CSARDLNLYRDIVYGYTF. CDR3 nucleotide sequence: TGCAGTGCTAGAGATCTTAACCTCTACAGGGATATTGTCTATGGCTACACCTTC.

The rearrangement links TRBV27 to TRBJ1-1; D remains unclear. Trimming stripped 4 bases from V and 0 bases from J, with 9 bases between. This CDR3 is 14 amino acids long. Germline V gene lookup returns CDR1 MNHEY and CDR2 SMNVEV (reference sequence). The CDR3 sequence: CASSYRSMNTEAFF. As DNA, the CDR3 is TGTGCCAGCAGTTACAGATCCATGAACACTGAAGCTTTCTTT.

Many counts were recorded for this clonotype. The chain combines TRBV20-1 with TRBJ2-5; a possible D gene is TRBD1 (6 bases). Germline V CDR1 and CDR2: DFQATT, SNEGSKA (reference sequence). The V end was cut by 7 bases, the J end by 2 bases, with 11 bases between. The CDR3 contains 12 residues. The CDR3 sequence is CSVGGLQETQYF. The CDR3 DNA reads TGCAGTGTTGGGGGCCTGCAAGAGACCCAGTACTTC.

As regards this clonotype: Relative to the germline gene, one junction end is altered; a read error may explain this. CDR3 nucleotide sequence: TGCGCCAGTTCTTTGGGACAGGGACAGACCCAGTACTTC. As protein: CASSLGQGQTQYF. The genes are TRBV5-8 and TRBJ2-5; 9 bases are shared with TRBD1. CDR1 and CDR2 from the germline V gene are SGHTS and YDEGEE. The CDR3 extends over 13 amino acids.